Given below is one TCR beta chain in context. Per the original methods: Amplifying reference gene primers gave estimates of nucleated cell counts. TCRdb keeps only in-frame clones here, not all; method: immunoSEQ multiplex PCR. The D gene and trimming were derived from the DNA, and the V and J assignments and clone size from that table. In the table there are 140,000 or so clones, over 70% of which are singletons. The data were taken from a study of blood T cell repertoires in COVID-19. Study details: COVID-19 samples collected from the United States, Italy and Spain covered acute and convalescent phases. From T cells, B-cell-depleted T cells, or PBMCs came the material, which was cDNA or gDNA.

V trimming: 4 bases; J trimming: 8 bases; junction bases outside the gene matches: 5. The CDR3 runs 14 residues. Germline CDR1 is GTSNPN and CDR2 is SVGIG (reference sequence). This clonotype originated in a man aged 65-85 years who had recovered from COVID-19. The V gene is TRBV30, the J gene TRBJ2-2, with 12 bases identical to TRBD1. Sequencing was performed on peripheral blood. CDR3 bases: TGTGCCTGGACAACGGGACAGGGGGCGGGGGAGCTGTTTTTT. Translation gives CAWTTGQGAGELFF.